The 3 T cell receptor beta chains below were found in one sample sequenced in a study of CD8 T cells in Susac syndrome. Reverse transcription used about 0.45 to 1 ug RNA and random hexamers. TCRdb passed the immunoSEQ multiplex PCR reads through MiXCR, listing each CDR3 protein once. The table lists some 300,000 distinct CDR3 sequences, over 75% of them singletons. Sequenced: CD8+ T cells from PBMCs. Source of these receptors: a human donor with multiple sclerosis.

The J gene is TRBJ2-7, the V gene TRBV7-9; perhaps TRBD2 as D (5 bases). V lost 6 bases and J lost 8, with 29 bases in between. Germline CDR1 and CDR2: SEHNR and FQNEAQ (reference sequence). CDR3 length: 17 residues. The CDR3 DNA reads as TGTGCCAGCAGAAACTTGATATCCGGCGGACCGGGAAAGAAGCAGTACTTC. This encodes CASRNLISGGPGKKQYF.

This chain connects TRBV29-1 to TRBJ2-5; unclear D gene. Germline V lookup: CDR1 SQVTM, CDR2 ANQGSEA. The V and J ends lost 6 bases and 0 bases respectively, with 11 bases between them. This CDR3 has 13 residues. The DNA of the CDR3 is TGCAGCGTCTCAATGGAGAACCAAGAGACCCAGTACTTC. This sequence encodes CSVSMENQETQYF.

This chain joins TRBV27 and TRBJ1-4; possibly TRBD1 for D (5 bases). Trimming shortened V by 2 bases and J by 7 bases, and 11 bases separated the two germline ends. This CDR3 has 14 residues. CDR1 MNHEY and CDR2 SMNVEV come from the germline V gene (reference sequence). This CDR3 reads CASSLAGTSEKLFF. The CDR3, as DNA: TGTGCCAGCAGTTTAGCAGGGACCAGTGAAAAACTGTTTTTT.